The TCR beta chain described here comes from a study of blood T cell repertoires in COVID-19 (dated by TCRdb to 2018 to 2020). Background for the entire study: The collaborator samples originated in the United States, Italy and Spain and spanned the acute and convalescent phases of COVID-19. Subjects who had been exposed to COVID-19, were actively infected with it, or had recovered from it provided the deeply sampled blood TCRbeta repertoires that made up the dataset. Sample metadata almost always included a de-identified subject ID, COVID-19 status, age in years and sex. Where HLA class I and class II types were available, the types were taken from metadata supplied by the sample provider, not from assay-based typing. The repertoires were made available in a free public database intended to serve as a resource for research on the immune response to SARS-CoV-2. The prospective study material was composed of cDNA or gDNA derived from T cells, B-cell-depleted T cells, or PBMCs. Samples were obtained from the ongoing ImmuneRACE study (first 160 participants) and from over a thousand subjects provided by 6 global collaborators. What the research found in general, with its limitations: The amount of clinical and demographic metadata varied by source and participant and was provided uncurated.

The immunoSEQ Assay, a bias-controlled multiplex PCR, was used to amplify TCRbeta CDR3 regions from genomic DNA. The authors' analysis ran thus. Within the assay, amplification of reference gene primers was used to estimate how many nucleated cells each sample contained. To quantify the absolute abundance of each unique TCRbeta CDR3 rearrangement, sequence reads were collapsed and filtered. For each sample, productive Simpson clonality was calculated as the square root of Simpson's diversity index over productive rearrangements. TCRdb took this table from immuneACCESS and kept in-frame rearrangements with V and J called. Such tables lack part of the clones; where checked against another copy, unresolved V genes explain under half of the gap, and the rest is unexplained. The DNA gave D and trimming, while V, J and clone size come from that table. This sample has some 100,000 clones in its table, and roughly 79% of those were observed once. The top ten hold 8% to 13% of the sample.

Per the germline V gene, MNHEY is the CDR1 and SVGAGI is the CDR2. The CDR3 runs 14 amino acids, cysteine and phenylalanine included. Left in the record is the CDR3 DNA by itself, 42 bases read in frame from the first base. V and J lose 8 bases and 0 bases, and a span of 11 bases separates them. The collaborating institutions used their own protocols to collect whole blood in K2EDTA tubes. For TCRbeta analysis, collaborators shipped samples in one of three forms: frozen whole blood, isolated PBMCs, or DNA extracted from either of those sample types. Concerning this clone: Its antigen is unknown. Base qualities are not at hand, and no much larger clone is one base apart.

The sequence was collected from a human donor in a cohort sampled during active COVID-19. The rearrangement joined TRBV6-5 to TRBJ2-1, with a tentative D gene TRBD2 over 6 matching bases. Sequenced: peripheral blood. The CDR3 region reads CASAREHSYNEQFF. The bases read TGTGCCAGCGCCCGGGAGCACTCCTACAATGAGCAGTTCTTC.